A single sample gave rise to the 18 T cell receptor beta chains below, sequenced in a study of control samples from healthy donors and cancer patients. TCRdb's copy holds only in-frame clones and misses some; the assay was immunoSEQ multiplex PCR. The sample carries 90,000 to 100,000 clones, about four fifths recorded once. Material for sequencing was blood. The origin of the receptors is a woman aged 25 to 39 in good health.

V gene TRBV6-6 combines with J gene TRBJ2-7, with D unresolved. V lost 6 bases and J 6 bases, leaving 18 bases between the germline ends. The CDR3 runs to 14 residues. Germline assignment: CDR1 MNHNY and CDR2 SVGAGI (reference sequence). CDR3: CASRQTRARGEQYF. The CDR3 DNA reads TGTGCCAGCAGACAGACACGGGCCAGAGGCGAGCAGTACTTC.

The V gene is TRBV7-8, the J gene TRBJ2-2; D gene ambiguous. Germline CDR1 is SGHVS and CDR2 is FQNEAQ. Deletions cut 1 base from V and 9 bases from J, with 0 bases between. This CDR3 region has 10 residues. CDR3 region: CASSLGELFF. The CDR3 DNA reads TGTGCCAGCAGCTTAGGGGAGCTGTTTTTT.

The chain combines TRBV5-6 with TRBJ2-3; D is possibly TRBD1 (8 bases). The CDR3 totals 15 residues. Germline lookup yields CDR1 SGHDT and CDR2 YYEEEE. Trimming pared 1 base from V and 9 bases from J, leaving 18 bases between. CDR3 DNA sequence: TGTGCCAGCAGCTTGTACAGGGTACAGGGGGGGACGCAGTATTTT. Translating it yields CASSLYRVQGGTQYF.

V is TRBV7-9 and J is TRBJ2-7; 8 nucleotides agree with TRBD2. Germline loops: CDR1 SEHNR, CDR2 FQNEAQ (reference sequence). The CDR3 is 18 amino acids. V was pared by 1 base and J by 7 bases, with 18 bases of the junction left unmatched. The chain's CDR3 is CASSLGALGEREPEEQYF. CDR3 nucleotides: TGTGCCAGCAGCTTAGGTGCCCTTGGCGAGCGGGAGCCGGAGGAGCAGTACTTC.

The chain combines TRBV6-6 with TRBJ2-7; D assignment may be TRBD1 or TRBD2 (8 bases each). The CDR3 is 16 amino acids. Trimming took 5 bases from V and 6 from J, leaving 23 bases between them. Looked up from germline, CDR1 is MNHNY and CDR2 is SVGAGI (reference sequence). The chain's CDR3 is CASSIPLQGAGGEQYF. The CDR3 DNA reads TGTGCCAGCAGTATACCACTCCAGGGGGCGGGGGGCGAGCAGTACTTC.

This sequence joins TRBV7-9 and TRBJ1-2, with D unclear. The V end was cut by 10 bases, the J end by 5 bases, with 8 bases between. Germline assignment: CDR1 SEHNR and CDR2 FQNEAQ (reference sequence). The CDR3 totals 10 residues. CDR3 amino acids: CANLYYGYTF. The CDR3 region has the DNA TGTGCCAACCTTTATTATGGCTACACCTTC.

The chain is built from TRBV29-1 and TRBJ1-1; 7 bases map to TRBD1. The V segment lost 7 bases and the J segment 3 bases; nucleotides outside the gene matches: 5. The CDR3 is 12 amino acids. Looked up from germline, CDR1 is SQVTM and CDR2 is ANQGSEA. CDR3 bases: TGCAGCGCTAGGACAGGTTACACTGAAGCTTTCTTT. It is translated as CSARTGYTEAFF. The full variable domain, completed using reference TRBV29-1 and TRBJ1-1, is SAVISQKPSRDICQRGTSLTIQCQVDSQVTMMFWYRQQPGQSLTLIATANQGSEATYESGFVIDKFPISRPNLTFSTLTVSNMSPEDSSIYLCSARTGYTEAFFGQGTRLTVV.

The genes are TRBV30 and TRBJ1-5, with TRBD1 identical over 7 bases. The germline V gene has CDR1 GTSNPN and CDR2 SVGIG (reference sequence). This CDR3 comprises 13 residues. J lost 5 bases, V lost 8 bases, and 9 bases had no gene match. The CDR3 DNA follows: TGTGCCGGGACTCAGGGGGACGATCAGCCCCAGCATTTT. The encoded protein is CAGTQGDDQPQHF.

Worth noting for this clone: The junction and the germline gene differ at one end; a read error may be behind it. The chain carries TRBV30 and TRBJ1-4; D is perhaps TRBD1 (6 bases). The CDR3 runs 12 residues. Looked up from germline, CDR1 is GTSNPN and CDR2 is SVGIG (reference sequence). The CDR3 DNA follows: TGTGCCGGGAGGGGGGGCGTGGAGAAACTGTTTTTT. Its translation is CAGRGGVEKLFF.

The chain combines TRBV12-5 with TRBJ1-4; 10 bases match TRBD1. Losses at the gene ends were 7 bases for V and 7 bases for J; bases not matched to a gene: 6. This CDR3 region has 14 residues. The germline V gene encodes CDR1 LGHNT and CDR2 FRNRAP. CDR3 in amino acids: CASAPGQGSEKLFF. The CDR3, as DNA: TGTGCTAGTGCCCCGGGACAGGGGAGTGAAAAACTGTTTTTT.

This chain uses TRBV7-2 with TRBJ1-6, with 7 bases identical to TRBD1. Germline CDR1 reads SGHTA; CDR2 reads FQGNSA. CDR3 length: 17 amino acids. Trimming took 5 bases from V and 10 from J; bases not matched to a gene: 17. The CDR3 region has the DNA TGTGCCAGCAGCGTAACCCAACAAACAGGGGTAGGATCACCCCTCCACTTT. Amino acids: CASSVTQQTGVGSPLHF.

This clone was recorded a few times. The chain carries TRBV29-1 and TRBJ1-2; D gene unclear. Germline V gene data show CDR1 as SQVTM and CDR2 as ANQGSEA. There are 14 residues in the CDR3. V was cut by 5 bases and J by 4 bases, with 17 bases left in between. The CDR3 here is CSVPRPGRPYGYTF. DNA for the CDR3: TGCAGCGTTCCCCGACCAGGACGACCCTATGGCTACACCTTC.

Worth noting for this clone: One junction end disagrees with the germline gene, perhaps due to a read error. The rearrangement joins TRBV6-6 to TRBJ1-3; 10 positions agree with TRBD1. The CDR3 consists of 11 residues. Per the germline V gene, CDR1 is MNHNY and CDR2 is SVGAGI (reference sequence). The CDR3 DNA reads as TGTGCCAGCAGCCGGGGACAGGGGTTAGGCTTT. Amino acid sequence: CASSRGQGLGF.

Written as DNA, the CDR3 is TGTGCCAGCAGTGCCTGGGACAGCACCTACGAGCAGTACTTC. Translation gives CASSAWDSTYEQYF. This sequence joins TRBV25-1 and TRBJ2-7, with 7 bases identical to TRBD1. The CDR3 length is 14 residues. The germline gives CDR1 MGHDK, CDR2 SYGVNS. J lost 2 bases, V lost 4 bases, and 5 bases had no gene match.

The genes are TRBV19 and TRBJ1-1; TRBD1 agrees at 8 bases. Germline V gives CDR1 LNHDA, CDR2 SQIVND (reference sequence). The CDR3 loop spans 14 amino acids. With 6 bases clipped from V and 1 base from J, the junction kept 4 bases outside the gene matches. CDR3 coding DNA: TGTGCCAGTAGGAATGACAGGGGGAACACTGAAGCTTTCTTT. Amino acid sequence: CASRNDRGNTEAFF.

The chain links TRBV19 to TRBJ1-1; D not resolved. V lost 5 bases and J 3 bases, leaving 13 bases between the germline ends. There are 14 residues in the CDR3. In germline, CDR1 is LNHDA, CDR2 SQIVND (reference sequence). This CDR3 reads CASSLRRDYTEAFF. The CDR3 nucleotides are TGTGCCAGTAGTCTCCGTCGGGATTACACTGAAGCTTTCTTT.

The chain couples TRBV6-2 or TRBV6-3 to TRBJ2-2; maybe TRBD2 (6 bases). The germline V gene encodes CDR1 MNHEY and CDR2 SVGEGT. The germline V and J ends were trimmed by 0 bases and 4 bases, with 9 bases remaining between them. This CDR3 has 15 amino acids. The CDR3 reads CASSYSRGITGELFF. CDR3 bases: TGTGCCAGCAGTTACTCCCGGGGGATCACCGGGGAGCTGTTTTTT.

CDR3 nucleotides: TGTGCCAGCAGCCAAGTGCAGGGGGCTAGGTATGGCTACACCTTC. Protein product: CASSQVQGARYGYTF. The rearrangement uses TRBV7-2 and TRBJ1-2; TRBD1 matches 8 bases. The CDR3 is 15 residues long. With 5 bases clipped from V and 5 bases from J, the junction kept 10 bases outside the gene matches. Germline assignment: CDR1 SGHTA and CDR2 FQGNSA.